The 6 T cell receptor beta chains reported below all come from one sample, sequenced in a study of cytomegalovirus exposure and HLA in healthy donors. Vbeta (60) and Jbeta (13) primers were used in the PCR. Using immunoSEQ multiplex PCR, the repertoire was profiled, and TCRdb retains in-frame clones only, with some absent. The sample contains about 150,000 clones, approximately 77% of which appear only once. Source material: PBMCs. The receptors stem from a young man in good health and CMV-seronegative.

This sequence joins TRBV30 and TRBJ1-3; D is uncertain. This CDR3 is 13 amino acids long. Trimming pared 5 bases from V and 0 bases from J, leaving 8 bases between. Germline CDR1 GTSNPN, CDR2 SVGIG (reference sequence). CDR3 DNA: TGTGCCTGGGCCCTAGCCTCTGGAAACACCATATATTTT. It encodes CAWALASGNTIYF.

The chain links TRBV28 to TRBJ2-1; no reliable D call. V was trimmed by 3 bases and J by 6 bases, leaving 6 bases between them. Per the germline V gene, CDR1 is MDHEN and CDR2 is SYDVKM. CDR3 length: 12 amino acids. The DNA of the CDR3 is TGTGCCAGCAGTTTCCCCGGCAATGAGCAGTTCTTC. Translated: CASSFPGNEQFF.

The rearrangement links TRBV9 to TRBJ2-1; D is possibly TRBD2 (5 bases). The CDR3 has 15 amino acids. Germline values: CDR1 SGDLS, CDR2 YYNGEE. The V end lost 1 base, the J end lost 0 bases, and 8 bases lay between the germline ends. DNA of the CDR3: TGTGCCAGCAGCGTAAGAGCGGCCTCCTACAATGAGCAGTTCTTC. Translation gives CASSVRAASYNEQFF.

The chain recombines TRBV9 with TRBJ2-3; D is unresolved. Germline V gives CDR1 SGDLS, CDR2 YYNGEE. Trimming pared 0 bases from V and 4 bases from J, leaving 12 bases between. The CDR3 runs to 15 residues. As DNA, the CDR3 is TGTGCCAGCAGCGTAGTTGGCTGGGCCGCAGATACGCAGTATTTT. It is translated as CASSVVGWAADTQYF.

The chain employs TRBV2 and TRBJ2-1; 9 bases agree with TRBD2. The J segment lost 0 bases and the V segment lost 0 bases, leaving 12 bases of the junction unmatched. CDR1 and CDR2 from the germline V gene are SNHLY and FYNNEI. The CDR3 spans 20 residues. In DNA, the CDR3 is TGTGCCAGCAGTGAAGCCCTCGAATCGGGCGGGAGGGCCTCCTACAATGAGCAGTTCTTC. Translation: CASSEALESGGRASYNEQFF.

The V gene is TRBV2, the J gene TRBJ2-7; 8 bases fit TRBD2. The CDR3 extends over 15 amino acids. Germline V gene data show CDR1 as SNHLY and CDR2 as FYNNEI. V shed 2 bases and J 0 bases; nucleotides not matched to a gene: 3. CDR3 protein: CASSEQRELSYEQYF. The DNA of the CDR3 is TGTGCCAGCAGTGAACAGCGGGAGCTCTCCTACGAGCAGTACTTC.